The 8 T cell receptor beta chains below come from one sample, sequenced in a study of CDR3 diversity in severe acne. TCRdb passed the PCR reads through MiXCR, listing each CDR3 protein once. The top ten clones hold roughly 12% of a sample with around 94,000 distinct CDR3 sequences, roughly 51% of them seen once. Sequenced material: blood. The receptor set was obtained from a male donor with acne.

This clonotype has at least ten counts. The chain joins TRBV12-3 or TRBV12-4 to TRBJ2-1, with no clear D. V lost 6 bases and J 6 bases, leaving 9 bases between the germline ends. The CDR3 extends over 12 amino acids. CDR3 DNA: TGTGCCAGCAGCTGGTGGGGCAATGAGCAGTTCTTC. Residues: CASSWWGNEQFF.

There are many counts of this clonotype. The rearrangement uses TRBV19 and TRBJ2-1, with 7 bases lining up with TRBD2. The CDR3 is 12 residues long. V dropped 4 bases and J dropped 8; count of bases not matched to a gene: 2. The V gene's germline CDR1 is LNHDA and CDR2 SQIVND (reference sequence). CDR3 nucleotide sequence: TGTGCCAGTAGTAGTGCGGGAGATGAGCAGTTCTTC. Protein: CASSSAGDEQFF.

The V and J genes are TRBV6-9 and TRBJ1-5, with D uncertain. The CDR3 is 15 residues long. Germline CDR1 is MNHGY and CDR2 is SVAAGI. In nucleotides, the CDR3 is TGTGCTGGTATTAGAGCCGGTGATAGCAATCAGCCCCAGCATTTT. Its protein is CAGIRAGDSNQPQHF.

Worth noting for this clonotype: The DNA is left out, because the CDR3 cannot be placed on it with certainty; the CDR3 is given as TCRdb lists it. The chain has TRBV13 and TRBJ1-5; the table's D call of TRBD1 was not tested on the DNA. The germline CDR1 and CDR2 sequences are PRHDT and FYEKMQ (reference sequence). With termini counted, the CDR3 has 21 amino acids. This chain's CDR3 is CASSSSYEQYFGPGSNQPQHF.

The chain recombines TRBV15 with TRBJ2-7; D gene unclear. Trimming took 3 bases from V and 0 from J, leaving 9 bases between them. This CDR3 comprises 14 residues. The germline V gene encodes CDR1 LNHNV and CDR2 YYDKDF (reference sequence). DNA for the CDR3: TGTGCCACCAGCAGTGAATACCTCTCCTACGAGCAGTACTTC. Translation gives CATSSEYLSYEQYF.

This clonotype was recorded many times. The chain uses TRBV20-1 and TRBJ2-7; TRBD2 matches at 13 bases. Germline assignment: CDR1 DFQATT and CDR2 SNEGSKA (reference sequence). The CDR3 extends over 17 amino acids. Trimming removed 0 bases from V and 3 bases from J; junction bases left unmatched: 8. For the CDR3, the DNA is TGCAGTGCTAGAGATGTAACTAGCGGGAGGGCCGGCTACGAGCAGTACTTC. Its protein product is CSARDVTSGRAGYEQYF.

The gene calls are TRBV20-1 and TRBJ2-7, with 7 bases identical to TRBD1. CDR3 length equals 12 residues. Germline-derived CDR1 and CDR2 are DFQATT and SNEGSKA (reference sequence). CDR3 in amino acids: CSGRDRTYEQYF. CDR3 nucleotide sequence: TGCTCGGGACGGGACAGAACCTACGAGCAGTACTTC.

The chain couples TRBV15 to TRBJ1-1; possibly TRBD1 for D (5 bases). The CDR3 runs to 14 residues. V lost 0 bases to trimming and J lost 5 bases, with 10 bases between them. Germline V gene lookup returns CDR1 LNHNV and CDR2 YYDKDF (reference sequence). The DNA of the CDR3 is TGTGCCACCAGCAGAGATGGAGGGGTGACTGAAGCTTTCTTT. Translated, it gives CATSRDGGVTEAFF.